This TCR beta chain originates from a study of CD8 T cells in ankylosing spondylitis. TCRdb used MiXCR to reprocess the 5' RACE reads, holding one entry per CDR3 protein. The sample yields some 240,000 distinct CDR3 sequences, over 15% seen once. Turning to this clonotype: Being one base from a much bigger clone, this may be a read error.

What was sequenced was blood, either unsorted or a sorted T cell fraction (not recorded which). This receptor was obtained from a male donor with ankylosing spondylitis or in good health (not recorded which).

The CDR3 coding sequence is TGTGCCAGCAGTTATGAGGTGAGCTCCTACAATGAGCAGTTCTTC. This sequence encodes CASSYEVSSYNEQFF. The V gene is TRBV12-3 or TRBV12-4, the J gene TRBJ2-1; unclear D gene. V was shortened by 4 bases and J by 0 bases, with 10 bases between the two germline ends. The CDR3 has 15 residues.